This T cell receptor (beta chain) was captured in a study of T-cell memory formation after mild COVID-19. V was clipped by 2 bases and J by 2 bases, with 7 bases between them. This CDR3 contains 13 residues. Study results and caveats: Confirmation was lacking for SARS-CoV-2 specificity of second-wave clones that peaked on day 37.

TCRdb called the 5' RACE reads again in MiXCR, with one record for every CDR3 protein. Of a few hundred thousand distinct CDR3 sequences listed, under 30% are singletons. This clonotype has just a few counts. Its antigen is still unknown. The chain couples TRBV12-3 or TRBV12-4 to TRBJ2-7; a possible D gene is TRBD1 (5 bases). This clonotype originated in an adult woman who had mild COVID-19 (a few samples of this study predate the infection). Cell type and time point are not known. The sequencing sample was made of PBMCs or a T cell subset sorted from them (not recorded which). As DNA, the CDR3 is TGTGCCAGCAGTTTACGACAGACCTACGAGCAGTACTTC. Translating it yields CASSLRQTYEQYF.